The T cell receptor (beta chain) under discussion was sequenced for a study of blood T cell repertoires in COVID-19. Whole-study context: Italy, Spain and the United States were the sources of the convalescent and acute COVID-19 samples.

Produced via immunoSEQ multiplex PCR; TCRdb's table is partial and in-frame only. In the table there are fewer than 40,000 clones, more than 65% of which are singletons. Trimming cost V 7 bases and J 2 bases, with 5 bases left between them. The CDR3 totals 11 residues. Germline V gene sequence: CDR1 SGDLS, CDR2 YYNGEE. The specimen was peripheral blood. The receptor was isolated from an older man with acute or convalescent COVID-19. The chain combines TRBV9 with TRBJ2-3; D call uncertain. The chain's CDR3 is CASSLTDTQYF. DNA of the CDR3: TGTGCCAGCTCCCTCACAGATACGCAGTATTTT.